This T cell receptor (beta chain) was obtained from a study of CD8+CD57+ T cells in acquired aplastic anemia. Study summary: Around 3.2 ug was the average amount of DNA from sorted CD4+ and CD8+ cells.

The V gene lost 3 bases and the J gene lost 0 bases, with 8 bases spanning the gap. This CDR3 spans 14 amino acids. TCR beta VDJ combinations and CDR3 sequences were profiled from genomic DNA. Each CDR3 protein is one row after TCRdb ran MiXCR on the reads. The table records approximately 180,000 distinct CDR3 sequences, 63% of them present only once. By flow cytometry, patients selected for sequencing had shown an expansion of CD8+CD57+ cells. The chain uses TRBV12-3 or TRBV12-4 and TRBJ1-2; D not resolved. The clonotype was recovered from a human donor with aplastic anemia. Source material: sorted CD4+, CD8+, or CD8+CD57+ T cells (not recorded which) from PBMCs. The CDR3 nucleotides read TGTGCCAGCAGTTTTACAGCGACTAACTATGGCTACACCTTC. Protein product: CASSFTATNYGYTF.